This TCR beta chain was captured in a study of Ad26.COV2.S vaccination and SARS-CoV-2 variants. Overall study context: Once, or twice with 56 days between doses, Ad26.COV2.S was given intramuscularly. Study-level results: Recipients given vaccine exceeded placebo recipients in spike-specific TCR breadth.

This clone was recorded once. Antigen: not known. The assay was immunoSEQ multiplex PCR, and TCRdb's table has in-frame clones only and misses some. Here the sample spans about 440,000 clones, roughly 88% being singletons. Germline CDR1 reads SGHTA; CDR2 reads FQGNSA. The V and J ends lost 1 base and 2 bases respectively, with 12 bases between them. This CDR3 is built from 15 residues. Treatment given: some 20 received Ad26.COV2.S at low or high dose, single or two shots; roughly five received placebo; per-sample allocation not given. The study sampled participants on day 63 after the first vaccine or placebo injection. The vaccine delivered Wuhan-strain SARS-CoV-2 spike through an Ad26 vector.

The receptor was derived from a person aged 18-65 years who received the Ad26.COV2.S COVID-19 vaccine or a placebo. Material: peripheral blood, obtained in a trial of Ad26.COV2.S vaccine versus placebo. This chain links TRBV7-2 with TRBJ2-7; D gene uncertain. The CDR3 DNA reads as TGTGCCAGCAGCTTAGTGGGCAGGAGCGCCTACGAGCAGTACTTC. Translating it yields CASSLVGRSAYEQYF.